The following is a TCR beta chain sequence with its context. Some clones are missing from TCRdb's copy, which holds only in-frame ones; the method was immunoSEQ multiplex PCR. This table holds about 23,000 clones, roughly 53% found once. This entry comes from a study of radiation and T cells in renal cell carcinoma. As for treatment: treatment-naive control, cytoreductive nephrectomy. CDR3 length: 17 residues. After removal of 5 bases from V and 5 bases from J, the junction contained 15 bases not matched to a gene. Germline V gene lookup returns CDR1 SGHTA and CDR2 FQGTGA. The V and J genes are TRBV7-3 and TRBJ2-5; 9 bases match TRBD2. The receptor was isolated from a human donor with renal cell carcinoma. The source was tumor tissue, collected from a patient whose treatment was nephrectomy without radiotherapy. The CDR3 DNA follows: TGTGCCAGCAGCCCCTGGCGGTCGCGGGGGGGCCTGGAGACCCAGTACTTC. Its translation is CASSPWRSRGGLETQYF. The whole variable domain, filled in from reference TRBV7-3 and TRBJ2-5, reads GAGVSQTPSNKVTEKGKYVELRCDPISGHTALYWYRQSLGQGPEFLIYFQGTGAADDSGLPNDRFFAVRPEGSVSTLKIQRTERGDSAVYLCASSPWRSRGGLETQYFGPGTRLLVL.